The entry below describes one T cell receptor (beta chain). Its specificity is unknown. TCRdb ran MiXCR on the 5' RACE reads and lists one entry per CDR3 protein. The sample records a few hundred thousand distinct CDR3 sequences, about 8.9% being singletons. The CDR3 contains 14 residues. The germline V gene has CDR1 SQVTM and CDR2 ANQGSEA. With 4 bases clipped from V and 4 bases from J, the junction kept 8 bases outside the gene matches. This sample is drawn from a study of identical twins. Study results and limitations: Zero-insertion analyses were open to partial confounding by invariant MAIT and iNKT cells.

The same data also contributed to another study, on yellow fever vaccine responses in identical twins.

The origin of this receptor is a woman aged 18-29 years in good health. Material: CD8+ T cells sorted from blood. V usage is TRBV29-1 and J usage is TRBJ2-7; 9 nucleotides align to TRBD1. DNA of the CDR3: TGCAGCGTTGTTTGGGACAGGGTTGGGTACGAGCAGTACTTC. Residues: CSVVWDRVGYEQYF.